This entry features one TCR beta chain sequence. The sample holds many counts of this clonotype. There is no known antigen for this receptor. Base qualities were left out, and no much larger clone turns up one base away. The method was PCR. TCRdb shows the sequencer as Illumina HiSeq 2500. To normalize quantification of the TCRbeta repertoire, the TCR libraries were built with molecular barcoding that relied on unique molecular identifiers. TCRdb took the public reads, trimmed them with fastp at Q25, ran MiXCR for clone calling and kept in-frame beta chains. Rows with one shared CDR3 protein collapse into an entry with the most common genes and DNA. For this sample there are 150,000 to 200,000 distinct CDR3 sequences; 11% appear just once. Of the sample, 13% is held by the ten largest clones. This sample is part of a study of T-cell reconstitution after alpha-beta-depleted transplantation in children listed by TCRdb under 2016. Study-wide context: Using TCR repertoire profiling, the study quantitatively followed how T-cell immune reconstitution unfolded in children after TCRalphabeta/CD19-depleted allogeneic hematopoietic cell transplantation.

Overall study outcomes, separate from this receptor: Hyperexpanded clone frequencies declined over subsequent months; after one year, T-cell counts and TCRbeta diversity were mostly attributed to newly produced T cells. The apparently early alphabetaT-cell count recovery about two months after transplant was reportedly dependent on only several hundred rapidly expanded clones derived from non-depleted graft cells. In some patients, the high TCRbeta diversity seen at day 60 was put down to recipient T cells and intrathymic progenitors that had survived conditioning.

The CDR3 sequence holds 13 residues, the cysteine and phenylalanine included. The CDR3 DNA has 39 bases and is translated from base 1. V and J are truncated by 3 bases and 10 bases respectively, leaving an intervening sequence of 16 bases. The germline V gene (reference sequence) supplies CDR1 DFQATT and CDR2 SNEGSKA. Sample treatment or condition, as interpreted from the label and publication: allogeneic hematopoietic cell transplantation with graft depleted of TCRalphabeta T cells and CD19 B cells. TCRalphabeta/CD19-depleted allogeneic hematopoietic cell grafts were given to the transplant recipients, all of whom were children.

The receptor comes from a boy younger than 10 with acute myeloid leukemia, due to receive a stem cell transplant. The chain was built from TRBV20-1 and TRBJ2-1; the D gene lacks a confident call. Specimen: PBMCs, collected before TCRalphabeta/CD19-depleted stem cell transplant. The CDR3 reads CSARSGSDGEQFF. The nucleotide sequence is TGCAGTGCTAGGTCTGGGTCGGACGGCGAGCAGTTCTTC.